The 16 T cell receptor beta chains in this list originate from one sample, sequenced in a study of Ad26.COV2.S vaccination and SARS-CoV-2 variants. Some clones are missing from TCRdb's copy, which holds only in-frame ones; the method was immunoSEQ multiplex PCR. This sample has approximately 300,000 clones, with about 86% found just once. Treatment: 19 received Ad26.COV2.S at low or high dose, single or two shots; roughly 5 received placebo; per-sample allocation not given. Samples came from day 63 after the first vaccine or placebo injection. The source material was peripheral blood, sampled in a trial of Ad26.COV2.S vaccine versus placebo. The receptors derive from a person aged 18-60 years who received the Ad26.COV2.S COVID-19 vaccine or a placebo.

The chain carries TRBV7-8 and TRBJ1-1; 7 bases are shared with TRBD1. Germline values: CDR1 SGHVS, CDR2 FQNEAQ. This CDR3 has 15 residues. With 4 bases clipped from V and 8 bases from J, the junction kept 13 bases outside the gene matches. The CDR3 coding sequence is TGTGCCAGCAGCTCTCGGGGGAACCAGGGGGTAGAAGCTTTCTTT. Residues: CASSSRGNQGVEAFF.

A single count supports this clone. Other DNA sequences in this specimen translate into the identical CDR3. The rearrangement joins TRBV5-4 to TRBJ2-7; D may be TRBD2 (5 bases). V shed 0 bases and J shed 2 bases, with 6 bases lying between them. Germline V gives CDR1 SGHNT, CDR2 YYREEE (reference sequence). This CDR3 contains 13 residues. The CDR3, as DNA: TGTGCCAGCAGCTTGGCCGGGACCTACGAGCAGTACTTC. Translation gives CASSLAGTYEQYF.

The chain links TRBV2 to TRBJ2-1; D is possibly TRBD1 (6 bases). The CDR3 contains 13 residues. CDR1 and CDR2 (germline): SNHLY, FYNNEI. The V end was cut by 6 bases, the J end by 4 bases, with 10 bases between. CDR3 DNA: TGTGCCAGCAGCGGGGACATTTACAATGAGCAGTTCTTC. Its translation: CASSGDIYNEQFF. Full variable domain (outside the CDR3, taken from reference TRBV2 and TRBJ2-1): EPEVTQTPSHQVTQMGQEVILRCVPISNHLYFYWYRQILGQKVEFLVSFYNNEISEKSEIFDDQFSVERPDGSNFTLKIRSTKLEDSAMYFCASSGDIYNEQFFGPGTRLTVL.

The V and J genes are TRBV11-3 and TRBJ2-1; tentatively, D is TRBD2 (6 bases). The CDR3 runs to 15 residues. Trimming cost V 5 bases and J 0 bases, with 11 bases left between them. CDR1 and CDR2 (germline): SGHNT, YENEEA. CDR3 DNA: TGTGCCAGCAGCCGTAGCGGAAGCTCCTACAATGAGCAGTTCTTC. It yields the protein CASSRSGSSYNEQFF.

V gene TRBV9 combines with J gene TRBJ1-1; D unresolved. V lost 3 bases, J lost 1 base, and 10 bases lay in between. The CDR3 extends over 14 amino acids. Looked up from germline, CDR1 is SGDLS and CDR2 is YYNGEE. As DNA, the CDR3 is TGTGCCAGCAGCGATCACGAGGGGAACACTGAAGCTTTCTTT. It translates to CASSDHEGNTEAFF.

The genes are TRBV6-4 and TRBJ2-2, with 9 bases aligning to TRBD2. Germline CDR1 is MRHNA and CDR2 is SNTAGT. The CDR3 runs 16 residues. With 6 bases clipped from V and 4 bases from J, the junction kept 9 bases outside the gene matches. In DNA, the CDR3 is TGTGCCAGCAGCTCCTCGGGACTAGCAAGCACCGGGGAGCTGTTTTTT. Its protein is CASSSSGLASTGELFF.

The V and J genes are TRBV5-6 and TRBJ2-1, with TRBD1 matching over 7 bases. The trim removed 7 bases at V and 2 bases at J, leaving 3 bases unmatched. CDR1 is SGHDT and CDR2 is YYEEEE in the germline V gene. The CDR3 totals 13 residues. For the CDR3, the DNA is TGTGCCAGCGGGGACAGACCCTACAATGAGCAGTTCTTC. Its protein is CASGDRPYNEQFF.

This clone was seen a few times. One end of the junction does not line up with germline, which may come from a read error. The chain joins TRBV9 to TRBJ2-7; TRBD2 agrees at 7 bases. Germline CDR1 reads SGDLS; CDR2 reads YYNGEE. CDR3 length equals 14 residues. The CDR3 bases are TGTGCCAGCAACCTGGGACTACTCTCCGACGAGCAGTACTTC. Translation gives CASNLGLLSDEQYF.

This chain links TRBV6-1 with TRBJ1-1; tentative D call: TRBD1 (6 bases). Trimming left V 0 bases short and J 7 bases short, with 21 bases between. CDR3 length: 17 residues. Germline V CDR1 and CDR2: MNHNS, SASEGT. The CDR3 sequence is CASSEARIPLKGGEAFF. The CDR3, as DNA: TGTGCCAGCAGTGAAGCGCGAATCCCCCTGAAGGGGGGTGAAGCTTTCTTT.

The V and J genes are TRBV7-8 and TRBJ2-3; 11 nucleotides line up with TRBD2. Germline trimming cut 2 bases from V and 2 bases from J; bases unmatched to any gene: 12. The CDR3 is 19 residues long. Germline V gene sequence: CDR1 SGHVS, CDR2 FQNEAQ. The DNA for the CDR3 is TGTGCCAGCAGCTTACCCGAACTTAGACTAGCGGGGTTCACAGATACGCAGTATTTT. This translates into CASSLPELRLAGFTDTQYF.

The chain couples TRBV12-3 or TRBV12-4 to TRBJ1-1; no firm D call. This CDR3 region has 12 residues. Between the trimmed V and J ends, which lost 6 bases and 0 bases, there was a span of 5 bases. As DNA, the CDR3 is TGTGCCAGCAGACCCTTGAACACTGAAGCTTTCTTT. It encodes CASRPLNTEAFF.

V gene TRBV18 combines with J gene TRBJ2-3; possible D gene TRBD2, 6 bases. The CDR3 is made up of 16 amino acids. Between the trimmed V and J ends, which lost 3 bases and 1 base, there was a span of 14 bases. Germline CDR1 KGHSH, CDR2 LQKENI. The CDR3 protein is CASSPQRVLGTDTQYF. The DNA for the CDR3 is TGTGCCAGCTCACCCCAGCGGGTTTTGGGCACAGATACGCAGTATTTT.

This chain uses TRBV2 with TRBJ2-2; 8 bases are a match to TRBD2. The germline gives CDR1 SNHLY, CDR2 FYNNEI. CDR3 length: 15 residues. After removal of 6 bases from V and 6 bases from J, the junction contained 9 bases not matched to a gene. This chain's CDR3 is CASSARGLAAGELFF. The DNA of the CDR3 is TGTGCCAGCAGCGCGCGCGGACTAGCCGCCGGGGAGCTGTTTTTT.

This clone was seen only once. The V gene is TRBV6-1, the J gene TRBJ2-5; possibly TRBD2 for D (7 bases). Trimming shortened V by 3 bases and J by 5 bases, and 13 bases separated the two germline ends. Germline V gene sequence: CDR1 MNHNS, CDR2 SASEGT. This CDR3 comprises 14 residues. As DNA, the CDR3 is TGTGCCAGCAGTGATTGGGGGCGGGGGGAGACCCAGTACTTC. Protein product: CASSDWGRGETQYF.

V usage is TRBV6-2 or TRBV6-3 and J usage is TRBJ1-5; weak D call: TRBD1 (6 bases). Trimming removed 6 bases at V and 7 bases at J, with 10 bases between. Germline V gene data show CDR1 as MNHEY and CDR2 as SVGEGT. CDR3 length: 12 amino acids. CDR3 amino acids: CASSRGGQPQHF. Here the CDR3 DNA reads TGTGCCAGCAGCCGAGGGGGGCAGCCCCAGCATTTT.

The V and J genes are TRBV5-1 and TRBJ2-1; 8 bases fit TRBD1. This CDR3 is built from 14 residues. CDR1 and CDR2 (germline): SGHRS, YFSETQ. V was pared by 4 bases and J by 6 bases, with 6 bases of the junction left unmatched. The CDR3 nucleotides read TGCGCCAGCAGCGCCGGGACAGGCTCCAATGAGCAGTTCTTC. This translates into CASSAGTGSNEQFF.